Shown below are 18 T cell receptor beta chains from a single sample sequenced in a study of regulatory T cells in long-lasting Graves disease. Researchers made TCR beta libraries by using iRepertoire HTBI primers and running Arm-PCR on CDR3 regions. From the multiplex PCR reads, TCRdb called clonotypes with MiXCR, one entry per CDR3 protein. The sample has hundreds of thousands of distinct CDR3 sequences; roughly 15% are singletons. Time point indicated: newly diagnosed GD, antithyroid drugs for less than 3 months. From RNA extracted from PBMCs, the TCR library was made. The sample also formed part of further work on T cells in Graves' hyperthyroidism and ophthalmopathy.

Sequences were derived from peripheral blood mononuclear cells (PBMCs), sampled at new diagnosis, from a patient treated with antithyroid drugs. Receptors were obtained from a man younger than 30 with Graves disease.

This chain's CDR3 is CATRGTSGITDTQYF. In DNA, the CDR3 is TGTGCCACCAGAGGGACTAGCGGAATCACAGATACGCAGTATTTT. The chain joins TRBV15 to TRBJ2-3; 11 bases are shared with TRBD2. The CDR3 is 15 amino acids. The J segment lost 2 bases and the V segment lost 6 bases, leaving 4 bases of the junction unmatched. CDR1 LNHNV and CDR2 YYDKDF come from the germline V gene (reference sequence).

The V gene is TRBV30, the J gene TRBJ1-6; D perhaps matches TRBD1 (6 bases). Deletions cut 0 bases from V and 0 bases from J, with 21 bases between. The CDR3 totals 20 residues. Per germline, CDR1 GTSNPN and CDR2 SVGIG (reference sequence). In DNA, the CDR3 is TGTGCCTGGAGTGTTCCCCGGGACATGGCAAGGAGCTCCTATAATTCACCCCTCCACTTT. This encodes CAWSVPRDMARSSYNSPLHF.

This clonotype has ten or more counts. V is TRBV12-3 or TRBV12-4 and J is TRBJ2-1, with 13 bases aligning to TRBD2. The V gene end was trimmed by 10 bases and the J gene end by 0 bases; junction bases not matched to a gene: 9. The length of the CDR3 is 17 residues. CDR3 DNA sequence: TGTGCCACCGGACTAGCGGGAGCTACGAGCTCCTACAATGAGCAGTTCTTC. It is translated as CATGLAGATSSYNEQFF.

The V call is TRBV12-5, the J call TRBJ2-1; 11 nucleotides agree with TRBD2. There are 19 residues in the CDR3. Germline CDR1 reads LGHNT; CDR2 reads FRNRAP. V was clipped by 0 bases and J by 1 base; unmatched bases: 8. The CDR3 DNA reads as TGTGCTAGTGGTTTGGTACTAGCGGGAGCAGAAAAGTCCTACAATGAGCAGTTCTTC. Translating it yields CASGLVLAGAEKSYNEQFF.

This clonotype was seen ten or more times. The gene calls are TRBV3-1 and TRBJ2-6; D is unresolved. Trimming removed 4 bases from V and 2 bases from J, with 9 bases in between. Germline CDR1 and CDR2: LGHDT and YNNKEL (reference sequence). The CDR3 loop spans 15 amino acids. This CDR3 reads CASSPFAAGANVLTF. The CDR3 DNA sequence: TGTGCCAGCAGCCCCTTCGCAGCTGGGGCCAACGTCCTGACTTTC. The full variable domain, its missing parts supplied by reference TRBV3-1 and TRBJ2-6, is DTAVSQTPKYLVTQMGNDKSIKCEQNLGHDTMYWYKQDSKKFLKIMFSYNNKELIINETVPNRFSPKSPDKAHLNLHINSLELGDSAVYFCASSPFAAGANVLTFGAGSRLTVL.

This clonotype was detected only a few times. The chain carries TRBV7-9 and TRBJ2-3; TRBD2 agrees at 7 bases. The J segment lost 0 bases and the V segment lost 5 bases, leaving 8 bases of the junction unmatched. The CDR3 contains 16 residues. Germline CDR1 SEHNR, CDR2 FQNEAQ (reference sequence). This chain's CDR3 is CASSAVLALSTDTQYF. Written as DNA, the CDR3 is TGTGCCAGCAGCGCAGTACTAGCGCTTAGCACAGATACGCAGTATTTT.

CDR3 nucleotide sequence: TGTGCCACCAGTGATGCGGACAGGGGGCGGACCGGAACGGGCTACACCTTC. It encodes CATSDADRGRTGTGYTF. The chain has TRBV24-1 and TRBJ1-2; TRBD1 matches 11 bases. Trimming took 3 bases from V and 8 from J; bases not matched to a gene: 13. The CDR3 extends over 17 amino acids. Germline CDR1 KGHDR, CDR2 SFDVKD.

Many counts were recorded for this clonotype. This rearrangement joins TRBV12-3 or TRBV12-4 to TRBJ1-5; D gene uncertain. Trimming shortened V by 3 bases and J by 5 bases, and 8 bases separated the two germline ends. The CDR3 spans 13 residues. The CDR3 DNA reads TGTGCCAGCAGTTTCTCGGGATATCAGCCCCAGCATTTT. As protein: CASSFSGYQPQHF.

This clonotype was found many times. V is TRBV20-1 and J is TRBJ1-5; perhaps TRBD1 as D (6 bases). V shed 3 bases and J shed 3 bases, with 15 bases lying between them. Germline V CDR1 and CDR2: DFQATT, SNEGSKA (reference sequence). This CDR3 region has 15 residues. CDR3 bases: TGCAGTGCTAGGGAGGGGGGGGACTTCAATCAGCCCCAGCATTTT. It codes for CSAREGGDFNQPQHF.

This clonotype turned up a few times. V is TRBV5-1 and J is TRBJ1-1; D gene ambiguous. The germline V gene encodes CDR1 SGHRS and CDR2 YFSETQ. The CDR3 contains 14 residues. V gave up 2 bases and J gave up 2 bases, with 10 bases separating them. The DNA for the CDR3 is TGCGCCAGCAGCTTAATTGGCACAAACACTGAAGCTTTCTTT. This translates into CASSLIGTNTEAFF. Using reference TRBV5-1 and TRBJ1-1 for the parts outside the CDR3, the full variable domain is KAGVTQTPRYLIKTRGQQVTLSCSPISGHRSVSWYQQTPGQGLQFLFEYFSETQRNKGNFPGRFSGRQFSNSRSEMNVSTLELGDSALYLCASSLIGTNTEAFFGQGTRLTVV.

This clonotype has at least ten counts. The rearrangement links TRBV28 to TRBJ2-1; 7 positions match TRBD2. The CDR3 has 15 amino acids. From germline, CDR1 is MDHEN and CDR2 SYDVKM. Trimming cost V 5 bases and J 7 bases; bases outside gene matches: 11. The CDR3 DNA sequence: TGTGCCAGCAGTCGCGGGAGAGGAGCTAGAAATGAGCAGTTCTTC. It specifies CASSRGRGARNEQFF. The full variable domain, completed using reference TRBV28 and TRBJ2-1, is DVKVTQSSRYLVKRTGEKVFLECVQDMDHENMFWYRQDPGLGLRLIYFSYDVKMKEKGDIPEGYSVSREKKERFSLILESASTNQTSMYLCASSRGRGARNEQFFGPGTRLTVL.

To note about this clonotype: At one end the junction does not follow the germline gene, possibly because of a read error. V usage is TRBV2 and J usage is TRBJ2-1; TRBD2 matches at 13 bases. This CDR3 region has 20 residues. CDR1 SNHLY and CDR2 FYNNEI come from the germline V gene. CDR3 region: CATSGRLAGGYTSSYNEQFF. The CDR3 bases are TGTGCCACCAGTGGAAGACTAGCGGGAGGCTATACTAGCTCCTACAATGAGCAGTTCTTC.

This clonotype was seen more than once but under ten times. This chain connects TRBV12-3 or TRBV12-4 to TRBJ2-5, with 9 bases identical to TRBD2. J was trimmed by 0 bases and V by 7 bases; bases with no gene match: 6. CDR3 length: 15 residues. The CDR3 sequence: CASKREVTYQETQYF. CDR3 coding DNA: TGTGCCAGCAAGCGGGAGGTCACCTACCAAGAGACCCAGTACTTC.

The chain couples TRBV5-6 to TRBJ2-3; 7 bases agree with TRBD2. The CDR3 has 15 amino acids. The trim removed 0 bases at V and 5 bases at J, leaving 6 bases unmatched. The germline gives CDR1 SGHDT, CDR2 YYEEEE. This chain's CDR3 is CASSLGSGRGDTQYF. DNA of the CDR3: TGTGCCAGCAGCTTGGGGTCAGGGAGGGGAGATACGCAGTATTTT.

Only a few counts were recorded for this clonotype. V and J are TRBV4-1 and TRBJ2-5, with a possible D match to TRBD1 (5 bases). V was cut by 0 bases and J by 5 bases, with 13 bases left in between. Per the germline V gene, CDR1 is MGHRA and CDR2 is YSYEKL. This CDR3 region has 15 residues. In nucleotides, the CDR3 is TGCGCCAGCAGCCAAGAAGGGGTAGCCAGGGAGACCCAGTACTTC. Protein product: CASSQEGVARETQYF.

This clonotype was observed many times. The CDR3 sequence: CASSWTGPIEKLFF. In DNA, the CDR3 is TGTGCCAGCAGTTGGACAGGACCGATCGAAAAACTGTTTTTT. V is TRBV6-5 and J is TRBJ1-4; TRBD1 aligns across 7 bases. The J segment lost 8 bases and the V segment lost 4 bases, leaving 7 bases of the junction unmatched. Germline assignment: CDR1 MNHEY and CDR2 SVGAGI. The CDR3 is 14 residues long.

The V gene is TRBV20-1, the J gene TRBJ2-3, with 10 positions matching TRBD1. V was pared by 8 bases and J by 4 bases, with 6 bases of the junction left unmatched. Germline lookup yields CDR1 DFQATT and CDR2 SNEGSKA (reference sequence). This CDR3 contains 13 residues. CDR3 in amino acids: CSPETGGADTQYF. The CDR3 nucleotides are TGCAGTCCTGAGACAGGGGGCGCAGATACGCAGTATTTT.

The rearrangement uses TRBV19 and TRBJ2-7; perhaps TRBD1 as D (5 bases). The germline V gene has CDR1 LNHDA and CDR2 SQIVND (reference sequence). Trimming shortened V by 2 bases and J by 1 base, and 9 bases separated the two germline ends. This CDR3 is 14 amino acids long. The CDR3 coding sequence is TGTGCCAGTAGTATAAAGGGGAAGTCCTACGAGCAGTACTTC. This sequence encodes CASSIKGKSYEQYF.